This passage covers 5 T cell receptor beta chains from one sample sequenced in a study of T cell changes during pregnancy in multiple sclerosis. Here immunoSEQ multiplex PCR was the method, and the copy in TCRdb shows in-frame clones only, minus some. The table has more than 55,000 clones, less than 95% seen once. This sample comprised peripheral blood, obtained after pregnancy. These TCRs come from a female donor in good health, enrolled as a control in a pregnancy study.

This clone was recorded once. The chain combines TRBV6-6 with TRBJ2-2, with D possibly being TRBD2 (5 bases). Germline CDR1 reads MNHNY; CDR2 reads SVGAGI (reference sequence). Trimming removed 0 bases from V and 8 bases from J, with 7 bases in between. This CDR3 spans 13 amino acids. The CDR3 region is CASSYSERGELFF. The CDR3 nucleotides are TGTGCCAGCAGTTACTCAGAGCGGGGGGAGCTGTTTTTT.

V gene TRBV5-1 combines with J gene TRBJ2-5; D is undetermined. In germline, CDR1 is SGHRS, CDR2 YFSETQ. Between the trimmed V and J ends, which lost 0 bases and 5 bases, there was a span of 8 bases. This CDR3 is built from 13 residues. CDR3 DNA: TGCGCCAGCAGCTTGGCCTTTTTCGAGACCCAGTACTTC. This gives the protein CASSLAFFETQYF.

The chain is built from TRBV6-1 and TRBJ2-1; TRBD2 might be the D (6 bases). In germline, CDR1 is MNHNS, CDR2 SASEGT. There are 14 residues in the CDR3. The V end lost 3 bases, the J end lost 6 bases, and 12 bases lay between the germline ends. The CDR3: CASSEQGSGNEQFF. As DNA, the CDR3 is TGTGCCAGCAGTGAGCAGGGTAGCGGCAATGAGCAGTTCTTC.

In its sample, this clone was seen once. This rearrangement joins TRBV6-5 to TRBJ1-2; D remains unclear. V was trimmed by 4 bases and J by 2 bases, leaving 14 bases between them. This CDR3 spans 15 amino acids. Germline CDR1 reads MNHEY; CDR2 reads SVGAGI. CDR3 loop: CASSWEAAGNYGYTF. For the CDR3, the DNA is TGTGCCAGCAGTTGGGAGGCGGCGGGGAACTATGGCTACACCTTC.

V and J are TRBV9 and TRBJ1-6; D may be TRBD1 (6 bases). Trimming took 0 bases from V and 9 from J, leaving 13 bases between them. Germline V gene sequence: CDR1 SGDLS, CDR2 YYNGEE. The CDR3 has 15 residues. The CDR3 nucleotides are TGTGCCAGCAGCGTAGGGTCAGGGGTGGGTTCACCCCTCCACTTT. It codes for CASSVGSGVGSPLHF.